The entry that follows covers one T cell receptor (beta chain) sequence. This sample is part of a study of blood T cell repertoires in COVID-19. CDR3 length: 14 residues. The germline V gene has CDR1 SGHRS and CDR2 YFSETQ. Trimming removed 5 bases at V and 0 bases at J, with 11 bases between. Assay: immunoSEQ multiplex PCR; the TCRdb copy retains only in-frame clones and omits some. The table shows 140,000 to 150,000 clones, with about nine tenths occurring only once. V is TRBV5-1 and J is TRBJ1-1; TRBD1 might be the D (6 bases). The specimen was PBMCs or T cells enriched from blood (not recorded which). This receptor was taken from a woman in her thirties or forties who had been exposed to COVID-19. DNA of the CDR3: TGCGCCAGCAGGGCGGACAGTTTGAACACTGAAGCTTTCTTT. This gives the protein CASRADSLNTEAFF. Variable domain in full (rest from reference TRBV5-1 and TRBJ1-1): KAGVTQTPRYLIKTRGQQVTLSCSPISGHRSVSWYQQTPGQGLQFLFEYFSETQRNKGNFPGRFSGRQFSNSRSEMNVSTLELGDSALYLCASRADSLNTEAFFGQGTRLTVV.